This TCR beta chain stems from a study of vaccination effects on CD4 cells after COVID-19. This clone came up a few times. The antigen is unknown. Under the ViraFEST assay, PBMC were stimulated with viral peptide pools so that antigen-specific CD4+ T cells expanded. Sequencing was performed afterwards. Isolating CD4+ T cells followed approximately 9 days of culture. SARS-CoV-2 infected the person between March and December 2020, as confirmed by PCR. The V gene's germline CDR1 is SGHNT and CDR2 YENEEA. V was trimmed by 5 bases and J by 4 bases, leaving 13 bases between them. The CDR3 loop spans 14 amino acids. Clones were read by immunoSEQ multiplex PCR, and TCRdb kept only the in-frame ones, dropping some. This sample has tens of thousands of clones, with 70% to 80% found just once.

This receptor was identified in a human donor who had a prior SARS-CoV-2 infection. The V gene is TRBV11-3, the J gene TRBJ2-3; no clear D gene. Sequenced here: CD4+ T cells from PBMCs cultured with a peptide pool, sampled before COVID-19 vaccination. CDR3 coding DNA: TGTGCCAGCAGCCCCCGACGCGGCCCAGATACGCAGTATTTT. As protein: CASSPRRGPDTQYF.